Below, 17 T cell receptor beta chains from the same sample are listed, as sequenced in a study of tumor-infiltrating lymphocytes in primary liver carcinoma. Extraction also yielded germline DNA, while blood RNA was obtained from unsorted whole blood. The template, 500 ng total RNA, yielded TCR beta cDNA made with a constant-region primer. Three nested multiplex PCR rounds, a slightly modified ARM-PCR method, built the TCR beta libraries. Both of the initial two PCR rounds ran for approximately 11 cycles and employed TRBV1-TRBV30 forward primers alongside a C-beta reverse primer. TCRdb independently ran MiXCR on the multiplex PCR reads; one entry per CDR3 protein. The sample records about 210,000 distinct CDR3 sequences, almost 65% being singletons. The sequenced material came from peripheral blood. These receptors were collected from a woman aged 60 to 75 with primary liver carcinoma and hepatitis B virus infection.

This clonotype was observed many times. The rearrangement links TRBV6-1 to TRBJ1-1, with D perhaps matching TRBD1 (5 bases). The V end lost 4 bases, the J end lost 2 bases, and 14 bases lay between the germline ends. Looked up from germline, CDR1 is MNHNS and CDR2 is SASEGT. This CDR3 is 15 amino acids long. The CDR3 region is CASSASFGGNTEAFF. CDR3 bases: TGTGCCAGCAGTGCATCCTTTGGGGGAAACACTGAAGCTTTCTTT.

The chain combines TRBV12-3 or TRBV12-4 with TRBJ1-1; D not certain. The germline V and J ends were trimmed by 6 bases and 13 bases, with 15 bases remaining between them. The CDR3 extends over 11 amino acids. CDR3 amino acids: CASSLTHQVFF. The CDR3 nucleotides read TGTGCCAGCAGCTTGACGCACCAAGTTTTCTTT.

By frequency in the sample, this clonotype is medium-sized (0.01 to 0.1%). This sequence joins TRBV11-2 and TRBJ2-1; 11 positions match TRBD2. Germline CDR1 reads SGHAT; CDR2 reads FQNNGV. V lost 5 bases, J lost 7 bases, and 10 bases stayed unmatched. The CDR3 contains 16 residues. The CDR3 is CASSRWTSGLENEQFF. The CDR3, as DNA: TGTGCCAGCAGCCGGTGGACTAGCGGGTTAGAAAATGAGCAGTTCTTC.

About this clonotype itself: An end of the junction does not agree with germline; a read error may underlie this. This chain joins TRBV5-1 and TRBJ2-5; D not resolved. The CDR3 sequence is 13 residues long. The germline CDR1 and CDR2 sequences are SGHRS and YFSETQ. The CDR3 here is CANSLDFQETQYF. Here the CDR3 DNA reads TGCGCCAACAGCCTCGACTTTCAAGAGACCCAGTACTTC.

This clonotype turned up a few times. A clone one base away is much larger, so this may be a read error. The CDR3 region is CAGSHGLEGNNEQFF. Here the CDR3 DNA reads TGTGCCGGCAGCCACGGACTAGAGGGAAACAATGAGCAGTTCTTC. The rearrangement joins TRBV11-3 to TRBJ2-1; TRBD2 agrees at 7 bases. The CDR3 is made up of 15 amino acids. Germline CDR1 reads SGHNT; CDR2 reads YENEEA.

This clonotype was seen more than once but under ten times. The rearrangement uses TRBV5-1 and TRBJ2-3; D possibly corresponds to TRBD1 (6 bases). V lost 0 bases and J 2 bases, leaving 7 bases between the germline ends. Germline V gene sequence: CDR1 SGHRS, CDR2 YFSETQ. The CDR3 sequence is 14 residues long. In DNA form, the CDR3 reads TGCGCCAGCAGCTTGGGACAGGCCACAGATACGCAGTATTTT. Translation gives CASSLGQATDTQYF.

The sample holds one count of this clonotype. One end of the junction fails to match germline, which may point to a read error. J is TRBJ2-1 and V is TRBV29-1; 8 nucleotides line up with TRBD2. The CDR3 is 11 amino acids. The germline CDR1 and CDR2 sequences are SQVTM and ANQGSEA. CDR3 nucleotide sequence: TGCAGCTTGGGCCGGGGGGGTGAGCACTTCTTC. It translates to CSLGRGGEHFF.

On this clonotype itself: At one end, the junction sequence differs from germline, possibly due to a read error. This rearrangement joins TRBV11-2 to TRBJ2-7; D is tentatively TRBD1 or TRBD2 (5 bases each). The germline V gene has CDR1 SGHAT and CDR2 FQNNGV. This CDR3 spans 11 amino acids. In DNA, the CDR3 is TGTGTCAGCGGTGGGGCTTACGAGCAGTACTTC. Translation gives CVSGGAYEQYF. Supplemented by reference TRBV11-2 and TRBJ2-7, the full variable domain reads EAGVAQSPRYKIIEKRQSVAFWCNPISGHATLYWYQQILGQGPKLLIQFQNNGVVDDSQLPKDRFSAERLKGVDSTLKIQPAKLEDSAVYLCVSGGAYEQYFGPGTRLTVT.

The V call is TRBV11-2, the J call TRBJ2-4, with 7 nucleotides matching TRBD1. The CDR3 consists of 14 residues. CDR1 SGHAT and CDR2 FQNNGV come from the germline V gene. V lost 10 bases, J lost 9 bases, and 15 bases stayed unmatched. CDR3 sequence (DNA): TGTGCCAACGTCCTGACAGGGTATGATAGCATTCAGTACTTC. It yields the protein CANVLTGYDSIQYF.

In the case of this clonotype: This may arise from a read error, as a much more abundant clone is one base away. The CDR3, as DNA: TGCAGCGTTGACGCCAGGGGGCGGGTCAGTGAGCAGTTCTTC. It yields the protein CSVDARGRVSEQFF. The genes are TRBV29-1 and TRBJ2-1, with 8 bases that match TRBD1. CDR1 and CDR2 (germline): SQVTM, ANQGSEA. The CDR3 is 14 residues long. Trimming at V came to 3 bases and at J to 9 bases, leaving 10 bases not matched to a gene.

Concerning this clonotype itself: One junction end disagrees with the germline gene, perhaps due to a read error. The genes are TRBV29-1 and TRBJ2-7; D may match TRBD1 or TRBD2 (6 bases each). This CDR3 contains 14 residues. Germline CDR1 SQVTM, CDR2 ANQGSEA. CDR3 sequence reads: CGVGGGQGTYEQYF. CDR3 DNA sequence: TGCGGCGTTGGAGGGGGGCAGGGGACCTACGAGCAGTACTTC.

As to this clonotype: A junction boundary mismatches the germline segment, possibly from a read error. The chain links TRBV6-6 to TRBJ1-5, with 9 bases fitting TRBD1. The germline V gene has CDR1 MNHNY and CDR2 SVGAGI (reference sequence). CDR3 size: 17 residues. The CDR3 loop reads CASSPGTGSGSNQPQDF. The CDR3 DNA reads TGTGCCAGCAGTCCCGGGACAGGGTCGGGAAGCAATCAGCCCCAGGATTTT.

This clonotype was observed once. The CDR3 does not end in the conserved phenylalanine or tryptophan, so this is likely a read error. The chain couples TRBV6-5 to TRBJ2-3; TRBD2 matches 7 bases. The germline V gene encodes CDR1 MNHEY and CDR2 SVGAGI. The CDR3 has 17 residues. CDR3 coding DNA: TGTGTCAGCAGTTACTCCCCGCTAGCGGAACACACAGATACGCAGTATTCT. Its protein product is CVSSYSPLAEHTDTQYS.

With respect to this clonotype: One end of the junction varies from germline; a read error may be responsible. This chain connects TRBV6-1 to TRBJ2-7; perhaps TRBD1 as D (6 bases). The CDR3 sequence is 14 residues long. Germline V gene data show CDR1 as MNHNS and CDR2 as SASEGT. Here the CDR3 reads CASSGVAGAYEQYF. Here the CDR3 DNA reads TGTGCCAGTAGTGGAGTGGCAGGGGCCTACGAGCAGTACTTC.

A remark on this clonotype: Given a much more abundant clone one base away, this may be a read error. The rearrangement links TRBV14 to TRBJ2-5; 7 bases align to TRBD2. The CDR3 totals 15 residues. The junction had 9 bases not matched to a gene; V was cut back by 7 bases and J by 1 base. Per germline, CDR1 SGHDN and CDR2 FVKESK. CDR3: CASNSLSGGQETQYF. CDR3 DNA sequence: TGTGCCAGCAACTCTCTCTCGGGGGGCCAAGAGACCCAGTACTTC.

This clonotype was seen a single time. The germline gene is not matched at one end of the junction; a read error may be the cause. J is TRBJ2-3 and V is TRBV4-2; 7 bases are shared with TRBD1. The CDR3 totals 15 residues. The germline gives CDR1 LGHNA, CDR2 YNFKEQ. The CDR3, as DNA: TGCGCCAGCAACCAAGTGACAGGGTCTAGAGATACGCAGTATTTT. Amino acids: CASNQVTGSRDTQYF.

A remark on this clonotype: A single base separates this from a much larger clone, so it may be a read error. A read error is likely, as this CDR3 ends without the conserved phenylalanine or tryptophan. The genes are TRBV28 and TRBJ1-2; D is unresolved. This CDR3 contains 15 residues. Trimming took off 2 bases at V and 4 bases at J, with 14 bases between the two ends. CDR1 and CDR2 (germline): MDHEN, SYDVKM. The CDR3 is CASSLDPSSTYGYTV. The DNA for the CDR3 is TGTGCCAGCAGTTTAGACCCTTCGTCCACCTATGGCTACACCGTC.